This entry is about one T cell receptor (beta chain). For the second PCR, which ran for about 7 to 11 cycles, a sample-barcoded 5' primer and a J-beta primer mix were used. TCRdb re-called the 5' RACE reads through MiXCR, storing one row per CDR3 protein. The sample carries 1.5 million to 2 million distinct CDR3 sequences, over 25% recorded once. Trimming took off 2 bases at V and 13 bases at J, with 18 bases between the two ends. The germline CDR1 and CDR2 sequences are LNHNV and YYDKDF (reference sequence). The CDR3 sequence is 14 residues long. This sample is part of a study of blood T cells in healthy people across ages.

The rearrangement links TRBV15 to TRBJ2-1; perhaps TRBD2 as D (6 bases). Material: blood. This TCR derives from a woman in her 30s in good health. CDR3 nucleotides: TGTGCCACCAGCAGACGGGACTTTAAAGAGACCCAGTTCTTC. Protein sequence: CATSRRDFKETQFF.